This T cell receptor beta chain was sequenced for a study of blood T cell repertoires in COVID-19 (TCRdb year 2020). Some background on the complete study: The collaborator samples originated in the United States, Italy and Spain and spanned the acute and convalescent phases of COVID-19. The sample metadata nearly always contained a de-identified subject ID, COVID-19 status, age in years and sex. Where HLA class I and class II types were available, the types were taken from metadata supplied by the sample provider, not from assay-based typing. The samples were drawn from two sources: the first 160 participants of the ongoing ImmuneRACE study, and about 1,300 subjects contributed by 6 global collaborators. The material from the prospective study consisted of cDNA or gDNA derived from T cells, B-cell-depleted T cells, or PBMCs. Deeply sampled blood TCRbeta repertoires from subjects exposed to, actively infected with, or recovered from COVID-19 were included in the dataset. The repertoires were released in a freely available public database intended as a resource for research on the immune response to SARS-CoV-2.

On the study overall, not on this receptor specifically: The quantity of clinical and demographic metadata differed by source and by participant and was supplied without curation.

The collaborating institutions used their own protocols to collect whole blood in K2EDTA tubes. For TCRbeta analysis, collaborators shipped samples in one of three forms: frozen whole blood, isolated PBMCs, or DNA extracted from either of those sample types. In its sample, this clone was seen a few times. What this receptor recognizes is not known. Base-call qualities are not available, and no considerably larger clone is one nucleotide away. TCRbeta CDR3 regions were amplified from genomic DNA using the immunoSEQ Assay, a bias-controlled multiplex PCR. In the paper's pipeline: The number of nucleated cells in each sample was estimated from the amplification of reference gene primers within the assay. Sequence reads were collapsed and filtered to measure the absolute abundance of every unique TCRbeta CDR3 rearrangement. For each sample, productive Simpson clonality was calculated by taking the square root of Simpson's diversity index across productive rearrangements. TCRdb obtained this table from immuneACCESS and retained in-frame rearrangements with V and J assigned. These tables miss some clones; where compared with another copy, unresolved V genes account for less than half of the shortfall, and the remainder is unexplained. V and J calls and clone size follow that table, whereas D and trimming were derived from the DNA. This sample holds 60,000 or so clones; 70% to 85% were observed only once. Over 3.5% of the sample lies in the top ten.

Based on the germline V gene, the CDR1 and CDR2 sequences are SGHAT and FQNNGV. At the junction V is shortened by 5 bases and J by 5 bases, with 12 bases in between. The CDR3 starts with the cysteine, ends with the phenylalanine, and has 13 residues. The DNA shown is the 39-base CDR3, in frame from base 1. The TCR comes from a man aged 55 to 69 with acute or convalescent COVID-19. Sequencing was done on a sample of peripheral blood. In this chain, TRBV11-2 is recombined with TRBJ2-5; matching of 5 bases hints at TRBD2 as the D gene. This receptor carries the CDR3 CASSRGPGETQYF. The DNA is TGTGCCAGCAGCCGCGGGCCGGGTGAGACCCAGTACTTC.